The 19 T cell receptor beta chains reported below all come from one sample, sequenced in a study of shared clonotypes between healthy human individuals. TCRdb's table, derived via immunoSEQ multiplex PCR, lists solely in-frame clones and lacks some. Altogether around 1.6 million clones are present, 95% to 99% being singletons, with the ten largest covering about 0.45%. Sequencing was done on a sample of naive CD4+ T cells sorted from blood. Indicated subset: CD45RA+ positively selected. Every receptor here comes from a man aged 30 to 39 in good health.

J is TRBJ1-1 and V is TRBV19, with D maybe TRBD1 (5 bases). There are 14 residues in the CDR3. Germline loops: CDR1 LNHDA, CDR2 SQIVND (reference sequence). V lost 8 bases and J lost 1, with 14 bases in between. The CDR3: CASAPGRGNTEAFF. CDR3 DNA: TGTGCCAGTGCCCCGGGGCGAGGGAACACTGAAGCTTTCTTT. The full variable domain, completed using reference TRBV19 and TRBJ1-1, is DGGITQSPKYLFRKEGQNVTLSCEQNLNHDAMYWYRQDPGQGLRLIYYSQIVNDFQKGDIAEGYSVSREKKESFPLTVTSAQKNPTAFYLCASAPGRGNTEAFFGQGTRLTVV.

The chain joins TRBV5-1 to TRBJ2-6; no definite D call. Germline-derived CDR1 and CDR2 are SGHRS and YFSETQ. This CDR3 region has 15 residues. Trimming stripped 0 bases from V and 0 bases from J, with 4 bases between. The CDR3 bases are TGCGCCAGCAGCTTGGGTCGCTCTGGGGCCAACGTCCTGACTTTC. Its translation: CASSLGRSGANVLTF.

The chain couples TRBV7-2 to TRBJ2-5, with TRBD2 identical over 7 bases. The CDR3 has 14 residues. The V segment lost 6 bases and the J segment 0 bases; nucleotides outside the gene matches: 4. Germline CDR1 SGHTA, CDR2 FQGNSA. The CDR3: CASRLLANQETQYF. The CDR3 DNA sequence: TGTGCCAGCAGGCTACTAGCGAACCAAGAGACCCAGTACTTC. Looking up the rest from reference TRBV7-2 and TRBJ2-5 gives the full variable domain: GAGVSQSPSNKVTEKGKDVELRCDPISGHTALYWYRQSLGQGLEFLIYFQGNSAPDKSGLPSDRFSAERTGGSVSTLTIQRTQQEDSAVYLCASRLLANQETQYFGPGTRLLVL.

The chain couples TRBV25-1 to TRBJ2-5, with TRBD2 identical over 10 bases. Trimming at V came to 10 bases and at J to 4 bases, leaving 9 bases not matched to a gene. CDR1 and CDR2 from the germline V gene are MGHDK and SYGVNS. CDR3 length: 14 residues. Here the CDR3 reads CATRLAGLGETQYF. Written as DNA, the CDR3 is TGTGCCACCCGACTAGCGGGCCTAGGAGAGACCCAGTACTTC.

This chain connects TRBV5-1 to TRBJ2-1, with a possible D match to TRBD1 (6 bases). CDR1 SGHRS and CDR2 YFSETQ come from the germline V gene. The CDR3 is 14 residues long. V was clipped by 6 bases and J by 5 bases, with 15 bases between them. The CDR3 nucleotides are TGCGCCAGCAACTCCGGGACACTAAACAATGAGCAGTTCTTC. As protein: CASNSGTLNNEQFF.

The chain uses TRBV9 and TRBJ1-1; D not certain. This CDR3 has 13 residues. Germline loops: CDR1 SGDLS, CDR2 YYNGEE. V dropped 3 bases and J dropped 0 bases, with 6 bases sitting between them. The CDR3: CASSDRMNTEAFF. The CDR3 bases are TGTGCCAGCAGCGACAGAATGAACACTGAAGCTTTCTTT. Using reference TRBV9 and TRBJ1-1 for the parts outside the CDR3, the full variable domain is DSGVTQTPKHLITATGQRVTLRCSPRSGDLSVYWYQQSLDQGLQFLIQYYNGEERAKGNILERFSAQQFPDLHSELNLSSLELGDSALYFCASSDRMNTEAFFGQGTRLTVV.

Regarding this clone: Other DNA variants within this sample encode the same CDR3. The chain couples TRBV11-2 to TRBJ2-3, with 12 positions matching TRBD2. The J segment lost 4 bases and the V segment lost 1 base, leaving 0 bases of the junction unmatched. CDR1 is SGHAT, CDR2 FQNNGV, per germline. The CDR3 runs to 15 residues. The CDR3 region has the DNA TGTGCCAGCAGCTTAGGACTAGCGGGAGCAGATACGCAGTATTTT. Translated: CASSLGLAGADTQYF.

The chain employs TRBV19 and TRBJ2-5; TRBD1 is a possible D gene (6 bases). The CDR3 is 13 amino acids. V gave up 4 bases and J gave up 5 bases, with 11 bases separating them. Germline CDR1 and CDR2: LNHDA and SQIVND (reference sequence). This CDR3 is CASSTPGDETQYF. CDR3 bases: TGTGCCAGTAGTACGCCAGGGGATGAGACCCAGTACTTC.

The CDR3 region is CASSYFEYNEQFF. Written as DNA, the CDR3 is TGTGCCAGCAGTTATTTCGAGTACAATGAGCAGTTCTTC. The rearrangement uses TRBV7-2 and TRBJ2-1; D unclear. The V gene lost 6 bases and the J gene lost 4 bases, with 10 bases spanning the gap. Germline CDR1 SGHTA, CDR2 FQGNSA. This CDR3 is built from 13 residues.

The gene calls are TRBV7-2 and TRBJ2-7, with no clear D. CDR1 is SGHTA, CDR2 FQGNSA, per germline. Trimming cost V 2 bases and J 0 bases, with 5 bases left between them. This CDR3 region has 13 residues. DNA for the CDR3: TGTGCCAGCAGCTTAAGCAACTCCTACGAGCAGTACTTC. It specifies CASSLSNSYEQYF.

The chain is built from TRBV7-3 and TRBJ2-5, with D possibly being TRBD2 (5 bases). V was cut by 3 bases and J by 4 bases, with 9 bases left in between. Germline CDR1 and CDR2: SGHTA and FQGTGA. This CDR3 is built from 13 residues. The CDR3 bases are TGTGCCAGCAGCTTGGGGAGCGGAGAGACCCAGTACTTC. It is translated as CASSLGSGETQYF. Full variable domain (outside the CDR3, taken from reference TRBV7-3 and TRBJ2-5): GAGVSQTPSNKVTEKGKYVELRCDPISGHTALYWYRQSLGQGPEFLIYFQGTGAADDSGLPNDRFFAVRPEGSVSTLKIQRTERGDSAVYLCASSLGSGETQYFGPGTRLLVL.

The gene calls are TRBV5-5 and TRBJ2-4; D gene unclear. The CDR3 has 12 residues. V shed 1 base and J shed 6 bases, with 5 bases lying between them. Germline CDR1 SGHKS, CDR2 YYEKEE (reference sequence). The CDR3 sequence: CASSLLGNIQYF. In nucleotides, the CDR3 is TGTGCCAGCAGCTTGCTAGGAAACATTCAGTACTTC. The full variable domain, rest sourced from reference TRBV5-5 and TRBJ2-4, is DAGVTQSPTHLIKTRGQQVTLRCSPISGHKSVSWYQQVLGQGPQFIFQYYEKEERGRGNFPDRFSARQFPNYSSELNVNALLLGDSALYLCASSLLGNIQYFGAGTRLSVL.

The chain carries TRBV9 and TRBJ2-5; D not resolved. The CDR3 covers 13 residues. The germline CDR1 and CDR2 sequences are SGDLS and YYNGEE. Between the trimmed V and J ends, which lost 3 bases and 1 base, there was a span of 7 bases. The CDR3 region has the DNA TGTGCCAGCAGCGCCGATGTCCAAGAGACCCAGTACTTC. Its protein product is CASSADVQETQYF.

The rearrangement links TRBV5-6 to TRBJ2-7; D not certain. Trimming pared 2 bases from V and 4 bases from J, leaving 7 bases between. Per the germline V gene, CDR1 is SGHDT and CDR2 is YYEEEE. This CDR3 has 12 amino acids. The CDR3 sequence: CASSLYRYEQYF. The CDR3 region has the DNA TGTGCCAGCAGCTTATACAGATACGAGCAGTACTTC.

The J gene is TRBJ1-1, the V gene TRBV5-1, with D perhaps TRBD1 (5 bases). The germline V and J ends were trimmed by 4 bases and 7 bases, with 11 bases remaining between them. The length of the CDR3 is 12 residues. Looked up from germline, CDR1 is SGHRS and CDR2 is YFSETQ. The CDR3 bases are TGCGCCAGCAGCCTCGGGAGGGGTGAAGCTTTCTTT. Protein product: CASSLGRGEAFF.

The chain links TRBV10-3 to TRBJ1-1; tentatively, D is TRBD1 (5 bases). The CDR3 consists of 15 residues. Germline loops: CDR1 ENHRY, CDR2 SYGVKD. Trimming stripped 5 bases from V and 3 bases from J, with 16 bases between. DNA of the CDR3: TGTGCCATCAGTAAAGGACCGGGACCCCACACTGAAGCTTTCTTT. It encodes CAISKGPGPHTEAFF.

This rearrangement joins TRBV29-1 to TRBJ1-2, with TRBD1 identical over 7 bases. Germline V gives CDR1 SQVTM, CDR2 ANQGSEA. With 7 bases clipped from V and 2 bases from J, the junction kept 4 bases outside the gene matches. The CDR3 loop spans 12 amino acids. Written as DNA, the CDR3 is TGCAGCGCCAGGGGGGCCAACTATGGCTACACCTTC. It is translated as CSARGANYGYTF.

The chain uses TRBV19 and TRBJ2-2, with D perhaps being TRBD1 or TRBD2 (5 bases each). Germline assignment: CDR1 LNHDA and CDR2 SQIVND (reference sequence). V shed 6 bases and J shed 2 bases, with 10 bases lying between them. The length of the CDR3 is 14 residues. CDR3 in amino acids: CASRYGGNTGELFF. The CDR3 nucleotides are TGTGCCAGTAGGTATGGGGGAAACACCGGGGAGCTGTTTTTT.

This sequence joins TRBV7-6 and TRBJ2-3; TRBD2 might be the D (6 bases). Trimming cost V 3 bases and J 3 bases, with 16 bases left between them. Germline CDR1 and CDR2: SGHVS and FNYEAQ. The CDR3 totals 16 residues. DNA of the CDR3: TGTGCCAGCAGCTTTATGGCGGGAACGGATACAGATACGCAGTATTTT. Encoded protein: CASSFMAGTDTDTQYF.